Following are 9 T cell receptor beta chains from one sample sequenced in a study of spatial heterogeneity in lung cancer. This sample's time point: blood at routine non-recurrence follow-up after resection. From the 5' RACE reads, TCRdb called clonotypes with MiXCR, one entry per CDR3 protein. The repertoire holds 85,000 to 100,000 distinct CDR3 sequences, with less than 20% as singletons. The sample consisted of PBMCs, taken at follow-up. Receptors were obtained from a male donor with early-stage non-small cell lung cancer.

The V gene is TRBV20-1, the J gene TRBJ2-1, with 14 positions matching TRBD2. The J segment lost 7 bases and the V segment lost 5 bases, leaving 7 bases of the junction unmatched. The CDR3 consists of 15 residues. Germline-derived CDR1 and CDR2 are DFQATT and SNEGSKA (reference sequence). CDR3: CSASGTSGRRNEQFF. CDR3 bases: TGCAGTGCTTCCGGGACTAGCGGGAGAAGGAATGAGCAGTTCTTC.

This clonotype has a handful of counts. The CDR3 DNA reads TGTGCCAGCAGTTTACGACAAGGTGGGGCCAATGAGCAGTTCTTC. Translated: CASSLRQGGANEQFF. The chain is built from TRBV27 and TRBJ2-1, with D perhaps TRBD1 (5 bases). Germline V gives CDR1 MNHEY, CDR2 SMNVEV (reference sequence). The CDR3 has 15 residues. Between the trimmed V and J ends, which lost 2 bases and 6 bases, there was a span of 14 bases.

Only a few counts were recorded for this clonotype. The V call is TRBV20-1, the J call TRBJ2-3, with TRBD2 matching 9 bases. Unmatched junction bases numbered 8, after V lost 0 bases and J lost 4 bases. Germline CDR1 reads DFQATT; CDR2 reads SNEGSKA (reference sequence). This CDR3 is built from 16 residues. The CDR3 DNA reads as TGCAGTGCTAGAGATTTTAGCGGGAGAAGGTCAGATACGCAGTATTTT. Translated, it gives CSARDFSGRRSDTQYF.

This clonotype turned up a few times. J is TRBJ2-1 and V is TRBV20-1, with D possibly being TRBD1 or TRBD2 (5 bases each). Germline V CDR1 and CDR2: DFQATT, SNEGSKA (reference sequence). The germline V and J ends were trimmed by 7 bases and 8 bases, with 6 bases remaining between them. The CDR3 spans 9 residues. The CDR3 spells CSVGDEQFF. The CDR3, as DNA: TGCAGTGTGGGGGATGAGCAGTTCTTC.

The V and J genes are TRBV5-1 and TRBJ2-1; TRBD1 might be the D (6 bases). The CDR3 is 14 amino acids. The germline CDR1 and CDR2 sequences are SGHRS and YFSETQ. V was shortened by 0 bases and J by 6 bases, with 10 bases between the two germline ends. The CDR3 loop reads CASSLGQVGNEQFF. In DNA, the CDR3 is TGCGCCAGCAGCTTGGGACAGGTGGGCAATGAGCAGTTCTTC.

The sample holds many counts of this clonotype. This chain uses TRBV20-1 with TRBJ2-2, with no clear D. The CDR3 is 13 residues long. Deletions cut 6 bases from V and 6 bases from J, with 14 bases between. Germline V gives CDR1 DFQATT, CDR2 SNEGSKA (reference sequence). The CDR3 sequence: CSAPEESAGELFF. The CDR3 DNA reads as TGCAGTGCCCCTGAGGAGTCGGCCGGGGAGCTGTTTTTT.

The rearrangement uses TRBV11-3 and TRBJ2-2; 7 positions match TRBD2. Germline V CDR1 and CDR2: SGHNT, YENEEA. The ends lost 0 bases at V and 15 bases at J; junction bases unmatched: 4. The CDR3 sequence is 12 residues long. The CDR3 DNA is TGTGCCAGCAGCTTAGAGCGGGGGAAAATGTTTTTT. As protein: CASSLERGKMFF. The full variable domain, with the rest looked up from reference TRBV11-3 and TRBJ2-2, is EAGVVQSPRYKIIEKKQPVAFWCNPISGHNTLYWYLQNLGQGPELLIRYENEEAVDDSQLPKDRFSAERLKGVDSTLKIQPAELGDSAVYLCASSLERGKMFFGEGSRLTVL.

The rearrangement links TRBV6-6 to TRBJ2-7, with a tentative D call TRBD1 (8 bases). The germline V gene encodes CDR1 MNHNY and CDR2 SVGAGI (reference sequence). The CDR3 is 14 amino acids. V gave up 6 bases and J gave up 1 base, with 13 bases separating them. The CDR3 spells CASRTGDYSYEQYF. The CDR3, as DNA: TGTGCCAGCAGGACAGGGGACTATTCCTACGAGCAGTACTTC.

This clonotype was seen only a few times. The chain employs TRBV19 and TRBJ1-5, with unresolved D. The V gene lost 5 bases and the J gene lost 1 base, with 12 bases spanning the gap. This CDR3 spans 15 amino acids. Germline assignment: CDR1 LNHDA and CDR2 SQIVND (reference sequence). The CDR3 spells CASSSTWTSNQPQHF. CDR3 sequence (DNA): TGTGCCAGTAGTTCTACATGGACGAGCAATCAGCCCCAGCATTTT.